The 31 T cell receptor beta chains below were found in one sample sequenced in a study of beta chain features in type 1 diabetes (dated by TCRdb to the late 2010s). Library construction relied on the immunoSEQ multiplex PCR assay. All of the isolated RNA was reverse transcribed with the High Capacity cDNA Reverse Transcription Kit, so expressed TCRB transcripts were sequenced. TCRdb carries this immuneACCESS record with in-frame sequences only. Its versions omit some clonotypes, under half of them owing to an unresolved V gene in the studies checked, with the rest unexplained. This sample comprises around 500,000 clones, 10% to 12% of them detected only once. The ten largest clonotypes hold roughly 0.046% of the sample. The source material was naive CD4+ T cells from blood. The cell subset or site label corresponds to: true naive CD4+ T cells. Receptors were obtained from a woman aged 18-30 years in good health.

This CDR3 is CASSPLDRSWGTYEQYF. As DNA, the CDR3 is TGTGCCAGCTCACCACTCGATCGTAGTTGGGGGACCTACGAGCAGTACTTC. The chain is built from TRBV18 and TRBJ2-7; possibly TRBD1 or TRBD2 for D (5 bases each). This CDR3 has 17 amino acids. V was clipped by 1 base and J by 2 bases, with 18 bases between them. Per germline, CDR1 KGHSH and CDR2 LQKENI. The full variable domain, in which reference TRBV18 and TRBJ2-7 provide the parts outside the CDR3, is NAGVMQNPRHLVRRRGQEARLRCSPMKGHSHVYWYRQLPEEGLKFMVYLQKENIIDESGMPKERFSAEFPKEGPSILRIQQVVRGDSAAYFCASSPLDRSWGTYEQYFGPGTRLTVT.

This clone was recorded at least ten times. This rearrangement joins TRBV25-1 to TRBJ2-5; a weak D match, TRBD2 (5 bases). Deletions cut 4 bases from V and 5 bases from J, with 11 bases between. The CDR3 is 13 amino acids. Germline CDR1 is MGHDK and CDR2 is SYGVNS. This CDR3 is CASSVVPGETQYF. As DNA, the CDR3 is TGTGCCAGCAGTGTCGTCCCGGGGGAGACCCAGTACTTC.

This clone has just a few counts. The CDR3 sequence is CASSLRGRGPYNEQFF. For the CDR3, the DNA is TGTGCCAGCAGCTTAAGGGGGCGCGGTCCCTACAATGAGCAGTTCTTC. The rearrangement links TRBV11-3 to TRBJ2-1; TRBD1 agrees at 7 bases. The germline CDR1 and CDR2 sequences are SGHNT and YENEEA. The J segment lost 2 bases and the V segment lost 2 bases, leaving 6 bases of the junction unmatched. The CDR3 is 16 amino acids.

V usage is TRBV20-1 and J usage is TRBJ2-7, with D uncertain. This CDR3 comprises 11 residues. CDR1 and CDR2 (germline): DFQATT, SNEGSKA (reference sequence). Trimming removed 2 bases at V and 5 bases at J, with 7 bases between. As DNA, the CDR3 is TGCAGTGCTAGATTGCGCGACGAGCAGTACTTC. The encoded protein is CSARLRDEQYF.

This clone was detected a few times. The V and J genes are TRBV7-9 and TRBJ2-1; 9 positions agree with TRBD2. Germline V gene lookup returns CDR1 SEHNR and CDR2 FQNEAQ (reference sequence). The J segment lost 7 bases and the V segment lost 8 bases, leaving 9 bases of the junction unmatched. The CDR3 covers 14 residues. DNA for the CDR3: TGTGCCAGCTGGGAGCGGGAGGTAGAGAATGAGCAGTTCTTC. Translated: CASWEREVENEQFF.

This clone was seen only a few times. The chain carries TRBV7-2 and TRBJ1-5, with TRBD1 matching 10 bases. The CDR3 has 19 amino acids. Germline V gene data show CDR1 as SGHTA and CDR2 as FQGNSA. V dropped 8 bases and J dropped 0; count of bases not matched to a gene: 16. The CDR3 DNA sequence: TGTGCCAGCCAAATAGTCCGGGACAGGGGCCCTTATAGCAATCAGCCCCAGCATTTT. Protein: CASQIVRDRGPYSNQPQHF.

The J gene is TRBJ1-2, the V gene TRBV4-1, with D hard to call. Germline V gene data show CDR1 as MGHRA and CDR2 as YSYEKL. The germline V and J ends were trimmed by 1 base and 2 bases, with 11 bases remaining between them. CDR3 size: 15 residues. Here the CDR3 reads CASSQGHGPNYGYTF. The CDR3 region has the DNA TGCGCCAGCAGCCAAGGGCATGGCCCAAACTATGGCTACACCTTC.

This clone was counted between two and nine times. The rearrangement joins TRBV30 to TRBJ2-2; 9 bases match TRBD2. Germline CDR1 and CDR2: GTSNPN and SVGIG (reference sequence). V lost 8 bases, J lost 5 bases, and 9 bases stayed unmatched. The CDR3 is 14 amino acids. The CDR3 region is CAREAGGQTGELFF. DNA of the CDR3: TGTGCCAGGGAGGCGGGAGGGCAAACCGGGGAGCTGTTTTTT.

This clone was detected only a few times. The chain links TRBV7-9 to TRBJ1-6; no definite D call. CDR1 is SEHNR and CDR2 is FQNEAQ in the germline V gene (reference sequence). V lost 8 bases, J lost 3 bases, and 11 bases lay in between. The CDR3 totals 14 residues. This chain's CDR3 is CASLPLGYNSPLHF. CDR3 coding DNA: TGTGCCAGCCTGCCCCTTGGCTATAATTCACCCCTCCACTTT.

In this sample, this clone turned up a few times. The gene calls are TRBV2 and TRBJ2-1; D gene ambiguous. The CDR3 consists of 13 residues. V lost 6 bases and J 0 bases, leaving 6 bases between the germline ends. The germline gives CDR1 SNHLY, CDR2 FYNNEI. The CDR3 region is CASRVGSYNEQFF. The CDR3 DNA sequence: TGTGCCAGCAGGGTAGGCTCCTACAATGAGCAGTTCTTC. Based on the CDR3 plus reference TRBV2 and TRBJ2-1, the full variable domain is EPEVTQTPSHQVTQMGQEVILRCVPISNHLYFYWYRQILGQKVEFLVSFYNNEISEKSEIFDDQFSVERPDGSNFTLKIRSTKLEDSAMYFCASRVGSYNEQFFGPGTRLTVL.

This chain connects TRBV4-1 to TRBJ2-1, with TRBD2 identical over 9 bases. This CDR3 comprises 17 residues. With 1 base clipped from V and 2 bases from J, the junction kept 6 bases outside the gene matches. Germline V gives CDR1 MGHRA, CDR2 YSYEKL. The CDR3 loop is CASSQGGAGGPYNEQFF. As DNA, the CDR3 is TGCGCCAGCAGCCAAGGGGGAGCGGGAGGACCCTACAATGAGCAGTTCTTC.

A few counts support this clone. The CDR3 reads CASSQPGARSYEQYF. CDR3 nucleotides: TGTGCCAGCAGCCAGCCGGGGGCCAGGTCCTACGAGCAGTACTTC. The chain combines TRBV7-6 with TRBJ2-7, with D possibly called TRBD1 or TRBD2 (6 bases each). Per germline, CDR1 SGHVS and CDR2 FNYEAQ. Between the trimmed V and J ends, which lost 5 bases and 1 base, there was a span of 15 bases. This CDR3 has 15 residues.

This chain links TRBV9 with TRBJ2-1; TRBD2 aligns across 13 bases. Trimming at V came to 4 bases and at J to 0 bases, leaving 13 bases not matched to a gene. There are 20 residues in the CDR3. Per the germline V gene, CDR1 is SGDLS and CDR2 is YYNGEE. The CDR3 here is CASSLPATSGRALSYNEQFF. CDR3 bases: TGTGCCAGCAGCTTACCGGCTACTAGCGGGAGGGCACTCTCCTACAATGAGCAGTTCTTC.

J is TRBJ2-1 and V is TRBV13; 10 bases agree with TRBD2. V shed 7 bases, J shed 7 bases, and the junction held 16 bases outside the gene matches. CDR1 and CDR2 from the germline V gene are PRHDT and FYEKMQ (reference sequence). The CDR3 loop spans 17 amino acids. The CDR3 sequence is CASTSNHLAGVVNEQFF. The DNA of the CDR3 is TGTGCCAGCACTTCTAATCACCTAGCGGGAGTAGTAAATGAGCAGTTCTTC.

This clone was detected only once. The V gene is TRBV4-1, the J gene TRBJ2-5, with 11 bases aligning to TRBD1. V lost 4 bases to trimming and J lost 2 bases; unmatched junction nucleotides: 6. This CDR3 spans 16 amino acids. Germline assignment: CDR1 MGHRA and CDR2 YSYEKL. CDR3 coding DNA: TGCGCCAGCAGCCGTTATGGACAGGGGGCGCAAGAGACCCAGTACTTC. Encoded protein: CASSRYGQGAQETQYF.

This clone was seen only a few times. The junction departs from the called germline gene at one end, perhaps through a read error. The V gene is TRBV5-1, the J gene TRBJ2-7; D may be TRBD1 (5 bases). This CDR3 comprises 12 residues. Germline V gene sequence: CDR1 SGHRS, CDR2 YFSETQ. The chain's CDR3 is CASSLDNYEQYF. In DNA, the CDR3 is TGCGCCAGCAGTTTGGACAACTACGAGCAGTACTTC.

This clone showed up just a few times. A single base separates this from a much larger clone, so it may be a read error. Distinct nucleotide sequences in the sample also encode this CDR3. The V gene is TRBV11-2, the J gene TRBJ2-3, with D unclear. Germline V gene lookup returns CDR1 SGHAT and CDR2 FQNNGV. V shed 4 bases and J shed 2 bases, with 4 bases lying between them. The CDR3 is 12 amino acids. In DNA form, the CDR3 reads TGTGCCAGCAGCTCCTTCACAGATACGCAGTATTTT. Its translation is CASSSFTDTQYF.

This clone has only a few counts. The rearrangement joins TRBV7-2 to TRBJ2-7; D gene uncertain. Germline values: CDR1 SGHTA, CDR2 FQGNSA. V was shortened by 5 bases and J by 4 bases, with 9 bases between the two germline ends. The CDR3 covers 12 residues. The CDR3 bases are TGTGCCAGCAGCCGAAAGGGATACGAGCAGTACTTC. This encodes CASSRKGYEQYF. Based on the CDR3 plus reference TRBV7-2 and TRBJ2-7, the full variable domain is GAGVSQSPSNKVTEKGKDVELRCDPISGHTALYWYRQSLGQGLEFLIYFQGNSAPDKSGLPSDRFSAERTGGSVSTLTIQRTQQEDSAVYLCASSRKGYEQYFGPGTRLTVT.

In this sample, this clone turned up a few times. For the CDR3, the DNA is TGTGCCAGCAGGGCGGATCCGGGACAGGGCTACGAGCAGTACTTC. Translated, it gives CASRADPGQGYEQYF. V usage is TRBV6-1 and J usage is TRBJ2-7; 9 bases align to TRBD1. CDR1 and CDR2 from the germline V gene are MNHNS and SASEGT. The V and J ends lost 6 bases and 3 bases, in that order; junction bases with no gene match: 9. The CDR3 contains 15 residues.

The sample holds a few counts of this clone. V is TRBV28 and J is TRBJ1-1; possible D gene TRBD1, 5 bases. This CDR3 contains 11 residues. The ends were cut back, 11 bases at V and 1 base at J, with 8 bases in the middle. The V gene's germline CDR1 is MDHEN and CDR2 SYDVKM. The CDR3 nucleotides read TGTGCCGCTACAGGGAACACTGAAGCTTTCTTT. Translating gives CAATGNTEAFF.

This clone has just a few counts. This chain's CDR3 is CASSQVVVNTGELFF. Written as DNA, the CDR3 is TGTGCCAGCAGCCAAGTTGTCGTGAACACCGGGGAGCTGTTTTTT. The chain is built from TRBV14 and TRBJ2-2, with D uncertain. V was clipped by 1 base and J by 1 base, with 7 bases between them. The V gene's germline CDR1 is SGHDN and CDR2 FVKESK. This CDR3 spans 15 amino acids.

This clone was counted a few times. The chain combines TRBV20-1 with TRBJ2-7; no definite D call. Trimming removed 3 bases at V and 7 bases at J, with 10 bases between. Germline lookup yields CDR1 DFQATT and CDR2 SNEGSKA (reference sequence). The CDR3 runs 11 residues. CDR3 nucleotides: TGCAGTGCTAGGGGTCACGAGGAGCAGTACTTC. Protein: CSARGHEEQYF.

This chain links TRBV7-8 with TRBJ1-2; no clear D. V lost 5 bases and J lost 0, with 13 bases in between. This CDR3 spans 15 amino acids. Germline values: CDR1 SGHVS, CDR2 FQNEAQ. This CDR3 reads CASSRIGLANYGYTF. As DNA, the CDR3 is TGTGCCAGCAGCCGCATCGGGTTAGCTAACTATGGCTACACCTTC.

The genes are TRBV18 and TRBJ1-5; 7 bases are shared with TRBD1. Germline V CDR1 and CDR2: KGHSH, LQKENI. This CDR3 spans 13 amino acids. V shed 6 bases and J 5 bases; nucleotides not matched to a gene: 4. The CDR3 sequence: CASSGQSDQPQHF. CDR3 sequence (DNA): TGTGCCAGCTCGGGACAGAGCGATCAGCCCCAGCATTTT.

Only a few counts were recorded for this clone. This rearrangement joins TRBV5-1 to TRBJ2-2; TRBD1 matches at 7 bases. Germline V gene lookup returns CDR1 SGHRS and CDR2 YFSETQ. The CDR3 runs to 16 residues. The V segment lost 3 bases and the J segment 0 bases; nucleotides outside the gene matches: 5. CDR3 in DNA: TGCGCCAGCAGCTGGGAAGGGACAGCGAACACCGGGGAGCTGTTTTTT. The encoded protein is CASSWEGTANTGELFF.

The gene calls are TRBV7-8 and TRBJ2-7, with 13 nucleotides matching TRBD2. This CDR3 has 17 amino acids. The germline CDR1 and CDR2 sequences are SGHVS and FQNEAQ. Trimming at V came to 2 bases and at J to 0 bases, leaving 4 bases not matched to a gene. CDR3 residues: CASSLSRTSGSSYEQYF. For the CDR3, the DNA is TGTGCCAGCAGCTTATCCCGGACTAGCGGGAGCTCCTACGAGCAGTACTTC. Drawing the rest from reference TRBV7-8 and TRBJ2-7, the complete variable domain is GAGVSQSPRYKVAKRGQDVALRCDPISGHVSLFWYQQALGQGPEFLTYFQNEAQLDKSGLPSDRFFAERPEGSVSTLKIQRTQQEDSAVYLCASSLSRTSGSSYEQYFGPGTRLTVT.

This clone turned up a few times. This same CDR3 is encoded by further DNA sequences in the sample. V usage is TRBV18 and J usage is TRBJ2-1; D remains unclear. From germline, CDR1 is KGHSH and CDR2 LQKENI. This CDR3 is 12 amino acids long. V was cut by 3 bases and J by 10 bases, with 10 bases left in between. CDR3 in amino acids: CASSPRLGEQFF. The CDR3 DNA sequence: TGTGCCAGCTCACCGAGGTTAGGCGAGCAGTTCTTC.

In DNA form, the CDR3 reads TGTGCCAGCAGGACCCCTGGACAGGGCGGAACAGATACGCAGTATTTT. Amino acid sequence: CASRTPGQGGTDTQYF. The gene calls are TRBV14 and TRBJ2-3; TRBD1 agrees at 8 bases. The CDR3 totals 16 residues. Germline assignment: CDR1 SGHDN and CDR2 FVKESK. V gave up 6 bases and J gave up 3 bases; unmatched junction bases: 11. The variable domain in full, completed from reference TRBV14 and TRBJ2-3, reads EAGVTQFPSHSVIEKGQTVTLRCDPISGHDNLYWYRRVMGKEIKFLLHFVKESKQDESGMPNNRFLAERTGGTYSTLKVQPAELEDSGVYFCASRTPGQGGTDTQYFGPGTRLTVL.

This clone was counted between two and nine times. One junction end disagrees with the germline gene, perhaps due to a read error. The rearrangement uses TRBV7-7 and TRBJ2-3, with 8 bases fitting TRBD2. CDR3 length: 15 amino acids. CDR1 and CDR2 (germline): SSHAT, FNYEAQ (reference sequence). Here the CDR3 DNA reads TGTGCTAGCAGCCCCGCGGGAGGTAGGACAGATACGCAGTATTTT. It is translated as CASSPAGGRTDTQYF. Variable domain in full (rest from reference TRBV7-7 and TRBJ2-3): GAGVSQSPRYKVTKRGQDVTLRCDPISSHATLYWYQQALGQGPEFLTYFNYEAQPDKSGLPSDRFSAERPEGSISTLTIQRTEQRDSAMYRCASSPAGGRTDTQYFGPGTRLTVL.

A few counts support this clone. The chain carries TRBV11-2 and TRBJ2-3; no clear D gene. The CDR3 is 15 amino acids. The ends were cut back, 5 bases at V and 2 bases at J, with 14 bases in the middle. Per the germline V gene, CDR1 is SGHAT and CDR2 is FQNNGV. The CDR3 nucleotides read TGTGCCAGCAGCCCTGTTGGGCGGTTCACAGATACGCAGTATTTT. Residues: CASSPVGRFTDTQYF.

This clone turned up a few times. This chain connects TRBV29-1 to TRBJ2-7, with 10 bases fitting TRBD1. Germline V gene data show CDR1 as SQVTM and CDR2 as ANQGSEA. Trimming took 4 bases from V and 5 from J; bases not matched to a gene: 5. The CDR3 consists of 13 residues. The CDR3 loop reads CSVAGTGVNEQYF. The CDR3 DNA is TGCAGCGTTGCCGGGACAGGGGTAAACGAGCAGTACTTC.